The clone carrying this T cell receptor (beta chain) was recorded many times. This sample is part of a study of blood T cell repertoires in COVID-19. Turning to the study itself: The United States, Italy and Spain provided the acute and convalescent COVID-19 samples. The cDNA or gDNA used as material had been derived from T cells, B-cell-depleted T cells, or PBMCs.

V was cut by 0 bases and J by 0 bases, with 8 bases left in between. The CDR3 loop spans 16 amino acids. Germline V lookup: CDR1 MNHNY, CDR2 SVGAGI (reference sequence). Sequencing was performed with immunoSEQ multiplex PCR; in TCRdb, only in-frame clones are kept and a portion is missing. The table lists roughly 200,000 clones, about three quarters of them singletons, with around 8.1% in the top ten. The chain combines TRBV6-6 with TRBJ1-4; no reliable D call. The sequenced sample consisted of peripheral blood. The sequence was collected from a woman in her 50s with active or convalescent COVID-19. CDR3: CASSYSGLATNEKLFF. The CDR3 nucleotides are TGTGCCAGCAGTTACTCGGGCCTCGCAACTAATGAAAAACTGTTTTTT.